The T cell receptor beta chain under discussion was sequenced for a study of CD8+CD57+ T cells in acquired aplastic anemia. Study information: When averaged, DNA from sorted CD4+ and CD8+ cells came to 3 to 3.5 ug.

Patients included in sequencing had previously demonstrated CD8+CD57+ cell expansion by flow cytometry. Genomic DNA constituted the template upon which TCR beta VDJ and CDR3 profiling was performed. From the reads, TCRdb called clonotypes with MiXCR, one entry per CDR3 protein. Here the sample spans approximately 150,000 distinct CDR3 sequences, roughly 45% being singletons. Germline V gene lookup returns CDR1 LNHDA and CDR2 SQIVND (reference sequence). The CDR3 totals 14 residues. Trimming removed 7 bases at V and 2 bases at J, with 14 bases between. The chain is built from TRBV19 and TRBJ1-2, with D perhaps TRBD1 (6 bases). Sequenced material: sorted CD4+, CD8+, or CD8+CD57+ T cells (not recorded which) from PBMCs. The clonotype was recovered from a human donor with aplastic anemia. CDR3 sequence reads: CASTYREGNYGYTF. In nucleotides, the CDR3 is TGTGCCAGTACCTACAGGGAGGGGAACTATGGCTACACCTTC.